The next 25 T cell receptor beta chains were all read from a single sample in a study of identical twins. TCRdb redid the calling of the 5' RACE reads with MiXCR, one entry per CDR3 protein. The sample lists more than 400,000 distinct CDR3 sequences, around 15% occurring once. These data were also filed under a second study, of yellow fever vaccine responses in identical twins.

Sequencing was carried out using CD4+ T cells sorted from blood. These receptors were taken from a woman under 30 in good health.

V usage is TRBV3-1 and J usage is TRBJ2-1; the match to TRBD2 covers 9 bases. This CDR3 is 13 amino acids long. Germline V gene data show CDR1 as LGHDT and CDR2 as YNNKEL (reference sequence). The ends lost 2 bases at V and 9 bases at J; junction bases unmatched: 2. As DNA, the CDR3 is TGTGCCAGCAGCCAATCACTAGCGGGTGAGCAGTTCTTC. Residues: CASSQSLAGEQFF.

The chain couples TRBV4-1 to TRBJ1-1, with D perhaps TRBD1 (6 bases). The ends were cut back, 0 bases at V and 6 bases at J, with 20 bases in the middle. The CDR3 is 17 amino acids. Per the germline V gene, CDR1 is MGHRA and CDR2 is YSYEKL. In DNA form, the CDR3 reads TGCGCCAGCAGCCAAGACAGCTCCCCCGGGGGCACGGCTGAAGCTTTCTTT. Translation: CASSQDSSPGGTAEAFF.

The table lists this clonotype with many counts. The J gene is TRBJ2-1, the V gene TRBV20-1; TRBD1 or TRBD2 may be the D gene (6 bases each). This CDR3 spans 16 amino acids. Trimming cost V 6 bases and J 4 bases, with 22 bases left between them. From germline, CDR1 is DFQATT and CDR2 SNEGSKA (reference sequence). In DNA, the CDR3 is TGCAGTGCCCCTTATGGGGGGCCATTAATTTACAATGAGCAGTTCTTC. It specifies CSAPYGGPLIYNEQFF.

This clonotype has more than one count but fewer than ten. This chain joins TRBV5-6 and TRBJ1-2; D is perhaps TRBD1 (6 bases). Trimming stripped 1 base from V and 8 bases from J, with 18 bases between. Germline V gene lookup returns CDR1 SGHDT and CDR2 YYEEEE. The CDR3 totals 15 residues. The CDR3 loop is CASSLTNLRGPGYTF. For the CDR3, the DNA is TGTGCCAGCAGCTTGACTAATCTCCGGGGGCCGGGCTACACCTTC.

J is TRBJ2-1 and V is TRBV12-3 or TRBV12-4; 8 bases map to TRBD1. This CDR3 spans 14 amino acids. Germline trimming cut 2 bases from V and 9 bases from J; bases unmatched to any gene: 6. The CDR3 loop reads CASSLSRGQGEQFF. CDR3 bases: TGTGCCAGCAGTTTAAGCAGGGGGCAGGGTGAGCAGTTCTTC.

The chain is built from TRBV27 and TRBJ1-5, with D perhaps matching TRBD1 (6 bases). The length of the CDR3 is 16 residues. The germline gives CDR1 MNHEY, CDR2 SMNVEV (reference sequence). V shed 5 bases and J shed 0 bases, with 14 bases lying between them. The CDR3 nucleotides are TGTGCCAGCAGTCGGACAGTTACATATAGCAATCAGCCCCAGCATTTT. It yields the protein CASSRTVTYSNQPQHF.

This clonotype was counted between two and nine times. The chain carries TRBV12-3 or TRBV12-4 and TRBJ2-3, with unresolved D. V lost 3 bases to trimming and J lost 2 bases, with 12 bases between them. The CDR3 length is 15 residues. The CDR3 nucleotides read TGTGCCAGCAGTTTGGGATTAGCAACCACAGATACGCAGTATTTT. This encodes CASSLGLATTDTQYF.

The CDR3 here is CASSSHPSTDTQYF. The DNA of the CDR3 is TGTGCCAGCAGCTCGCACCCTAGCACAGATACGCAGTATTTT. The chain couples TRBV7-2 to TRBJ2-3, with D unclear. With 4 bases removed from V and 0 bases from J, the gap between germline ends came to 8 bases. Germline assignment: CDR1 SGHTA and CDR2 FQGNSA. The CDR3 loop spans 14 amino acids.

Only a few counts were recorded for this clonotype. V and J are TRBV2 and TRBJ1-5, with D possibly matching TRBD1 (6 bases). The CDR3 has 12 amino acids. Germline V gives CDR1 SNHLY, CDR2 FYNNEI. Trimming removed 6 bases at V and 5 bases at J, with 8 bases between. The CDR3, as DNA: TGTGCCAGCAGCGCAGGGGATCAGCCCCAGCATTTT. It encodes CASSAGDQPQHF.

This clonotype was seen a few times. The chain is built from TRBV20-1 and TRBJ2-5; D is unresolved. CDR3 length equals 12 residues. CDR1 DFQATT and CDR2 SNEGSKA come from the germline V gene (reference sequence). The V end was cut by 6 bases, the J end by 4 bases, with 12 bases between. The CDR3 region has the DNA TGCAGTGCCAGGAACCCTGGAGAGACCCAGTACTTC. It yields the protein CSARNPGETQYF.

This clonotype has a handful of counts. The rearrangement joins TRBV20-1 to TRBJ2-3; D perhaps matches TRBD2 (6 bases). Germline CDR1 is DFQATT and CDR2 is SNEGSKA (reference sequence). V lost 3 bases and J 5 bases, leaving 12 bases between the germline ends. This CDR3 contains 13 residues. The CDR3 bases are TGCAGTGCTAGGGGAGGTGGAAAAGATACGCAGTATTTT. This gives the protein CSARGGGKDTQYF.

The table lists this clonotype with a few counts. The genes are TRBV7-9 and TRBJ1-3; no reliable D call. This CDR3 region has 14 residues. Germline lookup yields CDR1 SEHNR and CDR2 FQNEAQ (reference sequence). Trimming left V 4 bases short and J 4 bases short, with 11 bases between. The CDR3 is CASSSRDHGNTIYF. CDR3 DNA sequence: TGTGCCAGCAGCTCCCGGGATCACGGAAACACCATATATTTT.

A few counts support this clonotype. V is TRBV5-1 and J is TRBJ2-2; 8 bases align to TRBD1. The CDR3 runs 15 residues. Trimming took 7 bases from V and 2 from J; bases not matched to a gene: 7. Germline V gene sequence: CDR1 SGHRS, CDR2 YFSETQ. The CDR3 protein is CASGQGTGNTGELFF. Written as DNA, the CDR3 is TGCGCCAGCGGCCAGGGGACAGGAAACACCGGGGAGCTGTTTTTT.

In its sample, this clonotype was seen many times. The gene calls are TRBV6-5 and TRBJ2-2, with TRBD2 matching 11 bases. This CDR3 has 19 amino acids. After removal of 6 bases from V and 0 bases from J, the junction contained 12 bases not matched to a gene. Germline V CDR1 and CDR2: MNHEY, SVGAGI. As DNA, the CDR3 is TGTGCCAGCAGGTACCTAGCGGGAGGAACGGTCGCGAACACCGGGGAGCTGTTTTTT. Amino acid sequence: CASRYLAGGTVANTGELFF.

This clonotype was found a few times. The chain combines TRBV15 with TRBJ2-3; 8 positions match TRBD2. The V segment lost 0 bases and the J segment 10 bases; nucleotides outside the gene matches: 12. The length of the CDR3 is 16 residues. Germline CDR1 LNHNV, CDR2 YYDKDF (reference sequence). The chain's CDR3 is CATSRDRGTSGGAQYF. The CDR3 bases are TGTGCCACCAGCAGAGATAGAGGAACTAGCGGTGGGGCGCAGTATTTT.

The J gene is TRBJ2-1, the V gene TRBV29-1; 10 nucleotides line up with TRBD2. The germline V gene encodes CDR1 SQVTM and CDR2 ANQGSEA. The CDR3 covers 14 residues. Losses at the gene ends were 3 bases for V and 7 bases for J; bases not matched to a gene: 6. CDR3 protein: CSVESSGSLNEQFF. The DNA for the CDR3 is TGCAGCGTTGAGTCTAGCGGGAGTCTGAATGAGCAGTTCTTC.

This clonotype was seen at least ten times. The chain is built from TRBV6-1 and TRBJ2-1, with TRBD2 matching over 10 bases. Per the germline V gene, CDR1 is MNHNS and CDR2 is SASEGT. V gave up 7 bases and J gave up 6 bases; unmatched junction bases: 12. The CDR3 is 16 amino acids. The CDR3 here is CASNNLAGVGSNEQFF. In DNA form, the CDR3 reads TGTGCCAGCAATAATCTAGCGGGAGTAGGGTCCAATGAGCAGTTCTTC.

The chain's CDR3 is CASSALQGIGYEQYF. CDR3 DNA: TGTGCCAGCAGCGCCCTACAGGGTATTGGCTACGAGCAGTACTTC. J is TRBJ2-7 and V is TRBV9, with D tentatively TRBD1 (6 bases). V lost 3 bases and J 3 bases, leaving 16 bases between the germline ends. The CDR3 consists of 15 residues. In germline, CDR1 is SGDLS, CDR2 YYNGEE.

This clonotype was observed a few times. This chain uses TRBV7-9 with TRBJ2-5, with D tentatively TRBD1 (5 bases). Germline CDR1 reads SEHNR; CDR2 reads FQNEAQ (reference sequence). The V end was cut by 1 base, the J end by 1 base, with 10 bases between. The CDR3 sequence is 15 residues long. This CDR3 is CASSLGGSFQETQYF. For the CDR3, the DNA is TGTGCCAGCAGCTTAGGGGGCTCCTTCCAAGAGACCCAGTACTTC.

This clonotype showed up just a few times. The genes are TRBV24-1 and TRBJ2-1, with a tentative D call TRBD2 (7 bases). Trimming pared 1 base from V and 7 bases from J, leaving 13 bases between. The CDR3 is made up of 15 amino acids. Germline-derived CDR1 and CDR2 are KGHDR and SFDVKD. The CDR3: CATSDFRGALNEQFF. The DNA of the CDR3 is TGTGCCACCAGTGATTTTCGGGGGGCTTTAAATGAGCAGTTCTTC.

The chain recombines TRBV19 with TRBJ1-1, with D hard to call. Germline V CDR1 and CDR2: LNHDA, SQIVND (reference sequence). Trimming left V 7 bases short and J 1 base short, with 7 bases between. CDR3 size: 12 residues. The CDR3 loop is CASTRGNTEAFF. The DNA of the CDR3 is TGTGCCAGTACCCGGGGGAACACTGAAGCTTTCTTT. Using reference TRBV19 and TRBJ1-1 for the parts outside the CDR3, the full variable domain is DGGITQSPKYLFRKEGQNVTLSCEQNLNHDAMYWYRQDPGQGLRLIYYSQIVNDFQKGDIAEGYSVSREKKESFPLTVTSAQKNPTAFYLCASTRGNTEAFFGQGTRLTVV.

This clonotype was detected only a few times. The J gene is TRBJ2-2, the V gene TRBV5-6; the D gene is possibly TRBD2 (6 bases). V was clipped by 4 bases and J by 5 bases, with 15 bases between them. Germline-derived CDR1 and CDR2 are SGHDT and YYEEEE. The CDR3 has 15 residues. For the CDR3, the DNA is TGTGCCAGCAGCCCTGTGTCCCGGGGGACCGGGGAGCTGTTTTTT. Its protein is CASSPVSRGTGELFF.

Turning to this clonotype: An end of the junction does not agree with germline; a read error may underlie this. The rearrangement joins TRBV28 to TRBJ2-7; 12 bases are shared with TRBD1. CDR3 size: 12 residues. Germline CDR1 MDHEN, CDR2 SYDVKM. CDR3 DNA sequence: TGTGCCAGCAGTACTACCGGGACAGGGGGCTTCTTC. This encodes CASSTTGTGGFF. The whole variable domain, filled in from reference TRBV28 and TRBJ2-7, reads DVKVTQSSRYLVKRTGEKVFLECVQDMDHENMFWYRQDPGLGLRLIYFSYDVKMKEKGDIPEGYSVSREKKERFSLILESASTNQTSMYLCASSTTGTGGFFGPGTRLTVT.

This chain joins TRBV28 and TRBJ2-2, with TRBD2 matching 11 bases. CDR1 is MDHEN and CDR2 is SYDVKM in the germline V gene. The CDR3 has 17 residues. The V gene end was trimmed by 6 bases and the J gene end by 0 bases; junction bases not matched to a gene: 6. The CDR3 DNA sequence: TGTGCCAGCAGCACCGGGACTAGCGGAACGAACACCGGGGAGCTGTTTTTT. This translates into CASSTGTSGTNTGELFF.

Worth noting for this clonotype: One junction end disagrees with the germline gene, perhaps due to a read error. The genes are TRBV13 and TRBJ1-4; D is uncertain. This CDR3 region has 17 residues. The germline CDR1 and CDR2 sequences are PRHDT and FYEKMQ (reference sequence). CDR3 DNA sequence: TGTACCAGCAGCACAATGGTTATCCCGGCGGCTAATGAAAAACTGTTTTTT. As protein: CTSSTMVIPAANEKLFF.